Below are 10 T cell receptor beta chains sequenced from a single sample in a study of T cells in Graves' hyperthyroidism and ophthalmopathy. RNA transcripts were the template for amplifying TCR beta CDR3 regions. TCR CDR3 underwent first-round RT-PCR with the HTBI primer set. TCRdb itself ran the multiplex PCR reads through MiXCR, one entry per CDR3 protein. This table holds 500,000 to 600,000 distinct CDR3 sequences, around 20% found once. The sample taken for sequencing was blood. These receptors were collected from a man aged 40-50 years with Graves' ophthalmopathy.

The sample holds a few counts of this clonotype. CDR3 sequence: CASRKTGGDTEAFF. The CDR3 bases are TGTGCCAGTAGAAAGACAGGGGGAGACACTGAAGCTTTCTTT. This chain connects TRBV19 to TRBJ1-1; the match to TRBD1 covers 9 bases. The CDR3 is 14 amino acids. The V segment lost 6 bases and the J segment 3 bases; nucleotides outside the gene matches: 5. Germline lookup yields CDR1 LNHDA and CDR2 SQIVND (reference sequence).

This clonotype was observed at least ten times. This chain uses TRBV3-1 with TRBJ2-1; D uncertain. CDR1 and CDR2 from the germline V gene are LGHDT and YNNKEL (reference sequence). The CDR3 totals 13 residues. Trimming took 1 base from V and 10 from J, leaving 11 bases between them. CDR3 loop: CASSQGEYREQFF. The CDR3 region has the DNA TGTGCCAGCAGCCAAGGAGAATATAGGGAGCAGTTCTTC.

The chain joins TRBV2 to TRBJ1-2; D is undetermined. The germline gives CDR1 SNHLY, CDR2 FYNNEI. The CDR3 has 14 amino acids. V lost 5 bases, J lost 6 bases, and 16 bases lay in between. This CDR3 is CASSRSTEENGYTF. The CDR3 DNA reads as TGTGCCAGCAGTCGGTCTACGGAAGAAAATGGCTACACCTTC.

This clonotype was detected many times. V usage is TRBV2 and J usage is TRBJ2-7, with D perhaps being TRBD1 or TRBD2 (5 bases each). Germline values: CDR1 SNHLY, CDR2 FYNNEI. The CDR3 has 14 amino acids. The ends were cut back, 6 bases at V and 7 bases at J, with 19 bases in the middle. Here the CDR3 reads CASSSDTLGAEQYF. For the CDR3, the DNA is TGTGCCAGCAGCTCGGACACCCTCGGGGCAGAGCAGTACTTC.

This clonotype has a count of ten or more. The chain recombines TRBV6-2 or TRBV6-3 with TRBJ1-4; a possible D gene is TRBD1 (5 bases). The V end lost 2 bases, the J end lost 0 bases, and 13 bases lay between the germline ends. The CDR3 covers 17 residues. The germline gives CDR1 MNHEY, CDR2 SVGEGT. The DNA of the CDR3 is TGTGCCAGCAGTTACCCGAGACAGCCTGCAACTAATGAAAAACTGTTTTTT. Residues: CASSYPRQPATNEKLFF.

In this sample, this clonotype turned up many times. The chain carries TRBV11-2 and TRBJ2-5; D not resolved. The CDR3 is 16 residues long. V was clipped by 7 bases and J by 4 bases, with 22 bases between them. Germline V gives CDR1 SGHAT, CDR2 FQNNGV. This CDR3 is CASTSTPLPGPETQYF. Here the CDR3 DNA reads TGTGCCAGCACTTCCACCCCCCTCCCAGGCCCAGAGACCCAGTACTTC.

CDR3 amino acids: CASSSSHGPLTDTQYF. DNA of the CDR3: TGTGCCAGCAGTTCCTCCCACGGCCCACTCACAGATACGCAGTATTTT. V and J are TRBV6-2 or TRBV6-3 and TRBJ2-3; no reliable D call. CDR1 is MNHEY, CDR2 SVGEGT, per germline. This CDR3 region has 16 residues. The V end lost 4 bases, the J end lost 2 bases, and 16 bases lay between the germline ends.

This clonotype was seen ten or more times. The chain uses TRBV12-5 and TRBJ1-1, with 7 bases lining up with TRBD1. Germline CDR1 and CDR2: LGHNT and FRNRAP. The CDR3 has 19 amino acids. V lost 1 base and J lost 1; bases outside the gene matches: 15. This CDR3 is CASGLAKRGLSLENTEAFF. The DNA for the CDR3 is TGTGCTAGTGGTTTGGCGAAAAGGGGGCTCAGTTTGGAGAACACTGAAGCTTTCTTT.

This clonotype was picked up a small number of times. This rearrangement joins TRBV18 to TRBJ2-1; 10 bases map to TRBD1. From germline, CDR1 is KGHSH and CDR2 LQKENI. This CDR3 is 16 amino acids long. J was trimmed by 6 bases and V by 0 bases; bases with no gene match: 5. The CDR3 spells CASSPPTGTGVNEQFF. The CDR3 bases are TGTGCCAGCTCACCACCGACCGGGACAGGGGTCAATGAGCAGTTCTTC.

This clonotype was seen ten or more times. V gene TRBV14 combines with J gene TRBJ2-1; the match to TRBD1 covers 8 bases. From germline, CDR1 is SGHDN and CDR2 FVKESK. V shed 0 bases and J 5 bases; nucleotides not matched to a gene: 9. This CDR3 region has 17 residues. CDR3 protein: CASSQDWRTGLHNEQFF. For the CDR3, the DNA is TGTGCCAGCAGCCAAGATTGGCGGACAGGGCTTCACAATGAGCAGTTCTTC. Together with reference TRBV14 and TRBJ2-1, the CDR3 gives the full variable domain: EAGVTQFPSHSVIEKGQTVTLRCDPISGHDNLYWYRRVMGKEIKFLLHFVKESKQDESGMPNNRFLAERTGGTYSTLKVQPAELEDSGVYFCASSQDWRTGLHNEQFFGPGTRLTVL.